Listed below are T cell receptor beta chains from one sample, sequenced in a study of cytomegalovirus exposure and HLA in healthy donors. Data came from immunoSEQ multiplex PCR; TCRdb stores just in-frame clones and leaves some out. Among hundreds of thousands of clones, about four fifths were seen once, and the ten largest hold roughly 6%. Sequencing was done on a sample of PBMCs. These receptors all come from a man between 35 and 55 years old in good health and CMV-seropositive. Each CDR3 is given without its conserved first and last residue. The D gene is left open where the match is weak.

d_call v_call cdr3_length cdr3_aa
TRBD1 TRBV6-1 13 ASSAGTGGNTEAF
- TRBV19 15 ASTLYRAQGSNQPQH
- TRBV2 11 ASRAGLNTEAF
TRBD1 TRBV7-2 13 ASSPDRAWGTEAF
TRBD2 TRBV4-2 15 ASSQGLKGLAINEQF
TRBD2 TRBV2 12 ASSELAGDYEQY
TRBD1 TRBV7-9 12 ASSSGQGNQPQH
TRBD1 TRBV5-1 12 ASSPDRDRLFHT
TRBD2 TRBV6-5 12 ASLSGGLYNEQF
- TRBV19 11 ASSSNQVGGYT
- TRBV11-2 14 ASSLVDGQGNTEAF
TRBD2 TRBV5-1 14 ASSYTSGRAGETQY
TRBD1 TRBV27 12 ASSLGQVRSEAF
TRBD1 TRBV7-9 10 ASSWDRLEAF
- TRBV5-1 12 ASSGAGSTDTQY
TRBD1 TRBV5-5 14 ASSLGLGQTGNTIY
- TRBV5-4 10 ASSEGQNGYT
- TRBV7-2 12 ASSLYPGNQPQH
TRBD2 TRBV7-6 13 ASSSGLAGVNIQY
- TRBV29-1 10 SAPHEGGELF
- TRBV19 10 ATYLYPYGYT
- TRBV2 14 ASSEGAGRYTQPQH
TRBD2 TRBV9 14 ASSPRTSGATYEQY
- TRBV19 13 ASSILQSNTGELF
TRBD2 TRBV5-1 15 ASSSGTSGWRNNEQF
- TRBV19 13 ASSTFRRGTGEQF
TRBD1 TRBV6-1 16 ASSDPTGQGSSGNTIY
TRBD1 TRBV18 12 ASSPDRVNQPQH
- TRBV5-6 9 ASSSGGEAF
- TRBV30 12 AWSVKLAYYEQY
TRBD1 TRBV14 12 ASSQRDRLEPQH
- TRBV28 11 ASVKREYNEQF
- TRBV6-5 13 ASSPGGGRSETQY
- TRBV6-1 14 ASSEVGQYSNQPQH
- TRBV4-1 14 ASSHERNFRDTEAF
TRBD2 TRBV5-1 15 ASSSLPGLAFYNEQF
TRBD2 TRBV6-1 11 ASSEGLEYEQY
TRBD2 TRBV30 12 AWSAPGGWNEQF
TRBD1 TRBV11-2 13 ASSLRDRTPYGYT
- TRBV7-3 11 ASSFGGTGELF
- TRBV9 14 ASTVEAQGIKETQY
TRBD1 TRBV6-4 13 ASSTGQGLNTEAF
- TRBV7-2 12 ASSLAPSNYGYT
- TRBV7-8 16 ASSLAPKKRAHLNEQF
- TRBV11-2 14 ASSLEMGRKNTEAF
- TRBV7-9 12 ASSLGGQRETQY
TRBD1 TRBV5-1 13 ASLPSGQGQETQY
TRBD2 TRBV5-1 14 ASSLGGGGPKDEQF
TRBD1 TRBV7-9 12 ASSSQGGNTEAF
TRBD2 TRBV10-3 13 AISVGGSDQETQY
TRBD2 TRBV30 10 AGTSGKETQY
- TRBV19 14 ASSIPGQRSNQPQH